These 26 T cell receptor beta chains were all obtained from the same sample, sequenced in a study of control samples from healthy donors and cancer patients. The table came from immunoSEQ multiplex PCR; TCRdb's copy has only in-frame clones and leaves some out. The table includes around 82,000 clones, 89% detected once. The sequenced sample consisted of blood. Source of these receptors: a man aged 50-60 years in good health.

V gene TRBV7-2 combines with J gene TRBJ2-3, with 9 bases matching TRBD2. CDR1 and CDR2 from the germline V gene are SGHTA and FQGNSA. The CDR3 length is 16 residues. Germline trimming cut 3 bases from V and 4 bases from J; bases unmatched to any gene: 8. The CDR3 DNA follows: TGTGCCAGCAGCTTGTATCCCGCGGGGGGGCCAGATACGCAGTATTTT. Its protein product is CASSLYPAGGPDTQYF.

V and J are TRBV30 and TRBJ2-2; the match to TRBD1 covers 7 bases. The CDR3 length is 13 residues. Germline CDR1 GTSNPN, CDR2 SVGIG (reference sequence). V shed 8 bases, J shed 3 bases, and the junction held 6 bases outside the gene matches. CDR3 amino acids: CAAGTEYTGELFF. The CDR3 nucleotides are TGTGCCGCCGGGACAGAATACACCGGGGAGCTGTTTTTT.

In its sample, this clone was seen a few times. The rearrangement links TRBV6-5 to TRBJ2-2, with 10 positions matching TRBD1. The V gene end was trimmed by 8 bases and the J gene end by 6 bases; junction bases not matched to a gene: 3. The germline gives CDR1 MNHEY, CDR2 SVGAGI. The CDR3 has 13 residues. The CDR3 region is CASEGTGAGELFF. In nucleotides, the CDR3 is TGTGCCAGCGAGGGGACAGGGGCCGGGGAGCTGTTTTTT.

The chain employs TRBV5-1 and TRBJ2-3; 7 positions agree with TRBD1. With 4 bases clipped from V and 4 bases from J, the junction kept 6 bases outside the gene matches. The CDR3 is 14 amino acids. CDR1 SGHRS and CDR2 YFSETQ come from the germline V gene. The CDR3 sequence: CASSLQGWADTQYF. For the CDR3, the DNA is TGCGCCAGCAGCCTACAGGGGTGGGCAGATACGCAGTATTTT.

The table lists this clone with a count of one. The chain employs TRBV6-2 or TRBV6-3 and TRBJ2-3, with 11 bases lining up with TRBD2. Germline trimming cut 5 bases from V and 4 bases from J; bases unmatched to any gene: 5. Germline loops: CDR1 MNHEY, CDR2 SVGEGT. The CDR3 runs to 15 residues. DNA for the CDR3: TGTGCCAGCAGTATAGCGGGGGGGAGGGCAGATACGCAGTATTTT. It encodes CASSIAGGRADTQYF.

The CDR3 DNA reads as TGCAGCGCGGGACGGGGGGGCACTGAAGCTTTCTTT. The encoded protein is CSAGRGGTEAFF. The J gene is TRBJ1-1, the V gene TRBV29-1; TRBD1 might be the D (5 bases). CDR3 length equals 12 residues. V gave up 7 bases and J gave up 4 bases, with 13 bases separating them. Germline CDR1 is SQVTM and CDR2 is ANQGSEA.

This clone showed up just a few times. The chain recombines TRBV25-1 with TRBJ2-5; possibly TRBD1 or TRBD2 for D (5 bases each). Germline CDR1 and CDR2: MGHDK and SYGVNS. Trimming took 3 bases from V and 8 from J, leaving 19 bases between them. This CDR3 is built from 15 residues. CDR3 amino acids: CASSEPGTKQGTQYF. CDR3 nucleotide sequence: TGTGCCAGCAGTGAGCCCGGGACGAAACAAGGTACCCAGTACTTC.

This clone showed up just once. The V and J genes are TRBV6-1 and TRBJ2-7; D perhaps matches TRBD2 (5 bases). Trimming cost V 2 bases and J 2 bases, with 13 bases left between them. The CDR3 has 15 residues. In germline, CDR1 is MNHNS, CDR2 SASEGT. The CDR3 nucleotides are TGTGCCAGCAGTGAACTCGGAGGCCTTACCTACGAGCAGTACTTC. This sequence encodes CASSELGGLTYEQYF.

About this clone: Other DNA sequences in the same sample also yield this CDR3. This chain connects TRBV5-1 to TRBJ2-5; D uncertain. The CDR3 is made up of 15 amino acids. Trimming took 0 bases from V and 2 from J, leaving 11 bases between them. CDR1 and CDR2 (germline): SGHRS, YFSETQ. DNA for the CDR3: TGCGCCAGCAGCTTGGTGTTAAGGCAACAAGAGACCCAGTACTTC. Its protein is CASSLVLRQQETQYF.

This rearrangement joins TRBV5-1 to TRBJ1-4; 7 nucleotides align to TRBD1. CDR3 length: 14 amino acids. J lost 8 bases, V lost 4 bases, and 8 bases had no gene match. CDR1 is SGHRS and CDR2 is YFSETQ in the germline V gene. The CDR3 sequence is CASSPRGQGEKLFF. The CDR3 DNA reads as TGCGCCAGCAGCCCAAGGGGGCAGGGAGAAAAACTGTTTTTT.

The V gene is TRBV2, the J gene TRBJ1-3; D unresolved. Germline CDR1 and CDR2: SNHLY and FYNNEI. Trimming pared 5 bases from V and 0 bases from J, leaving 5 bases between. The CDR3 length is 13 residues. CDR3 protein: CASSRNSGNTIYF. The CDR3 DNA is TGTGCCAGCAGTCGGAACTCTGGAAACACCATATATTTT.

The chain joins TRBV18 to TRBJ2-3; 8 bases are a match to TRBD2. This CDR3 has 18 residues. Germline assignment: CDR1 KGHSH and CDR2 LQKENI. Trimming removed 1 base from V and 4 bases from J; junction bases left unmatched: 13. The CDR3 nucleotides are TGTGCCAGCTCACCACGGGGACTAGTATTGCTAGGGGCAGATACGCAGTATTTT. Its translation: CASSPRGLVLLGADTQYF.

V gene TRBV19 combines with J gene TRBJ2-3; 9 nucleotides agree with TRBD2. This CDR3 spans 14 amino acids. Germline loops: CDR1 LNHDA, CDR2 SQIVND (reference sequence). V shed 9 bases and J 1 base; nucleotides not matched to a gene: 5. CDR3 residues: CASSSGARTDTQYF. The DNA of the CDR3 is TGTGCCAGCTCTAGCGGGGCCCGCACAGATACGCAGTATTTT.

This sequence joins TRBV5-1 and TRBJ2-3; 10 positions match TRBD2. CDR1 is SGHRS and CDR2 is YFSETQ in the germline V gene. This CDR3 spans 15 amino acids. V gave up 0 bases and J gave up 5 bases; unmatched junction bases: 3. DNA of the CDR3: TGCGCCAGCAGCTTGGTAGCGGGGGGTAGAGATACGCAGTATTTT. Its translation: CASSLVAGGRDTQYF.

This chain links TRBV2 with TRBJ1-4; the D is unclear. This CDR3 is built from 12 residues. The germline V and J ends were trimmed by 8 bases and 8 bases, with 12 bases remaining between them. Germline-derived CDR1 and CDR2 are SNHLY and FYNNEI. CDR3: CASSPWGEKLFF. The DNA of the CDR3 is TGTGCCAGCTCTCCTTGGGGAGAAAAACTGTTTTTT.

V is TRBV27 and J is TRBJ1-1; the D is unclear. CDR3 length equals 13 residues. The V end lost 6 bases, the J end lost 5 bases, and 13 bases lay between the germline ends. Germline values: CDR1 MNHEY, CDR2 SMNVEV (reference sequence). The CDR3 protein is CASRKKTWTEAFF. The CDR3 DNA is TGTGCCAGCAGAAAGAAAACGTGGACTGAAGCTTTCTTT.

The chain uses TRBV14 and TRBJ2-2, with no clear D. Germline CDR1 reads SGHDN; CDR2 reads FVKESK. The CDR3 contains 15 residues. The ends were cut back, 2 bases at V and 1 base at J, with 8 bases in the middle. As DNA, the CDR3 is TGTGCCAGCAGCCAAAGGCTAGGGAACACCGGGGAGCTGTTTTTT. Its protein is CASSQRLGNTGELFF.

This clone occurred once. This chain links TRBV19 with TRBJ1-1; 9 bases are shared with TRBD1. This CDR3 contains 13 residues. Germline CDR1 LNHDA, CDR2 SQIVND (reference sequence). V was pared by 7 bases and J by 5 bases, with 5 bases of the junction left unmatched. The CDR3: CASTHRGRTEAFF. The CDR3 DNA reads TGTGCCAGTACGCACAGGGGGCGGACTGAAGCTTTCTTT.

The rearrangement joins TRBV29-1 to TRBJ2-1; TRBD1 matches at 7 bases. Germline V gene sequence: CDR1 SQVTM, CDR2 ANQGSEA. This CDR3 is 13 amino acids long. With 4 bases clipped from V and 3 bases from J, the junction kept 3 bases outside the gene matches. The CDR3 sequence: CSVVRGLYNEQFF. CDR3 in DNA: TGCAGCGTTGTGAGGGGGCTCTACAATGAGCAGTTCTTC.

This chain uses TRBV6-2 or TRBV6-3 with TRBJ1-5; tentatively, D is TRBD1 (5 bases). The CDR3 has 18 amino acids. Trimming shortened V by 4 bases and J by 0 bases, and 19 bases separated the two germline ends. Germline lookup yields CDR1 MNHEY and CDR2 SVGEGT. The CDR3 coding sequence is TGTGCCAGCAGTTGGGGCCTGAAGGGACTTATTAGCAATCAGCCCCAGCATTTT. Encoded protein: CASSWGLKGLISNQPQHF.

The chain carries TRBV6-6 and TRBJ1-6; D unresolved. This CDR3 is built from 15 residues. V was pared by 7 bases and J by 3 bases, with 13 bases between. CDR1 and CDR2 (germline): MNHNY, SVGAGI (reference sequence). The CDR3 loop reads CASTMGSLYNSPLHF. The CDR3, as DNA: TGTGCCAGCACCATGGGGTCCCTCTATAATTCACCCCTCCACTTT.

V usage is TRBV30 and J usage is TRBJ1-3; maybe TRBD1 (5 bases). CDR3 length equals 14 residues. Trimming cost V 5 bases and J 2 bases, with 13 bases left between them. The germline gives CDR1 GTSNPN, CDR2 SVGIG (reference sequence). Written as DNA, the CDR3 is TGTGCCTGGGGACTGGGGGGGACTGGAAACACCATATATTTT. Its protein product is CAWGLGGTGNTIYF. Full variable domain (rest looked up from reference TRBV30 and TRBJ1-3): SQTIHQWPATLVQPVGSPLSLECTVEGTSNPNLYWYRQAAGRGLQLLFYSVGIGQISSEVPQNLSASRPQDRQFILSSKKLLLSDSGFYLCAWGLGGTGNTIYFGEGSWLTVV.

This chain joins TRBV19 and TRBJ1-5; D possibly corresponds to TRBD1 (6 bases). The CDR3 has 15 amino acids. Germline V gene data show CDR1 as LNHDA and CDR2 as SQIVND (reference sequence). V was pared by 8 bases and J by 7 bases, with 21 bases between. The CDR3, as DNA: TGTGCCAGTCGGGGGGCTCCCAGAGAGGGGCAGCCCCAGCATTTT. Translated: CASRGAPREGQPQHF. Drawing the rest from reference TRBV19 and TRBJ1-5, the complete variable domain is DGGITQSPKYLFRKEGQNVTLSCEQNLNHDAMYWYRQDPGQGLRLIYYSQIVNDFQKGDIAEGYSVSREKKESFPLTVTSAQKNPTAFYLCASRGAPREGQPQHFGDGTRLSIL.

This chain joins TRBV9 and TRBJ1-1; D gene unclear. Trimming left V 0 bases short and J 7 bases short, with 10 bases between. Germline V gene lookup returns CDR1 SGDLS and CDR2 YYNGEE. The CDR3 has 13 amino acids. CDR3 residues: CASSVEGLGEAFF. DNA for the CDR3: TGTGCCAGCAGCGTAGAGGGATTAGGTGAAGCTTTCTTT.

The rearrangement links TRBV6-2 or TRBV6-3 to TRBJ2-1; unclear D gene. This CDR3 contains 16 residues. Deletions cut 6 bases from V and 0 bases from J, with 15 bases between. The germline CDR1 and CDR2 sequences are MNHEY and SVGEGT. As DNA, the CDR3 is TGTGCCAGCAGCCCGATAATTTCGAGCTCCTACAATGAGCAGTTCTTC. This encodes CASSPIISSSYNEQFF.

The rearrangement uses TRBV18 and TRBJ2-4; D call uncertain. The CDR3 totals 14 residues. Germline V gene lookup returns CDR1 KGHSH and CDR2 LQKENI. V was shortened by 1 base and J by 0 bases, with 4 bases between the two germline ends. The DNA of the CDR3 is TGTGCCAGCTCACCACAGCCAGCCAAAAACATTCAGTACTTC. Translation gives CASSPQPAKNIQYF.